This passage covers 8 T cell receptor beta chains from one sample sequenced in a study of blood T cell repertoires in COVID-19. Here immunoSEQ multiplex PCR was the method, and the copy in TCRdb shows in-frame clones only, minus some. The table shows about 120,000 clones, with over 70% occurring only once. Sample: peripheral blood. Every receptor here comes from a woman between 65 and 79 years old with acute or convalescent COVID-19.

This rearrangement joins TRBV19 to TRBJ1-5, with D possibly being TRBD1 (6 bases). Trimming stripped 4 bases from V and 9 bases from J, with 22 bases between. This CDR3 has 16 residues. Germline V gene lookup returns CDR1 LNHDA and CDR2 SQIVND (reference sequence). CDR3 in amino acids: CASSTQTGGGGGPQHF. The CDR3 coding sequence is TGTGCCAGTAGTACCCAAACGGGGGGAGGGGGAGGGCCCCAGCATTTT.

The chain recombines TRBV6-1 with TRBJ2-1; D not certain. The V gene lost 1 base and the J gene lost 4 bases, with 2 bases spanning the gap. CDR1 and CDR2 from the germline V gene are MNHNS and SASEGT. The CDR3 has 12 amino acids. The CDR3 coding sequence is TGTGCCAGCAGTGAAGTATACAATGAGCAGTTCTTC. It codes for CASSEVYNEQFF.

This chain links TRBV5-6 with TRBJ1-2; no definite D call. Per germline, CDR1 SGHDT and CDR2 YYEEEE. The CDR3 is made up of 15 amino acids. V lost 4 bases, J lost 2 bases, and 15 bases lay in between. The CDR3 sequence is CASSPVGRGNYGYTF. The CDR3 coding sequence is TGTGCCAGCAGCCCGGTAGGACGGGGAAACTATGGCTACACCTTC.

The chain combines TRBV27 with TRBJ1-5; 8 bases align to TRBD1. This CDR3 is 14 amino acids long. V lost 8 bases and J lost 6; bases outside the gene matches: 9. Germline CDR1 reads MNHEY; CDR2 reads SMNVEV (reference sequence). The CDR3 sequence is CASRGAGGTQPQHF. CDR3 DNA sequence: TGTGCCAGCCGGGGCGCAGGGGGCACTCAGCCCCAGCATTTT.

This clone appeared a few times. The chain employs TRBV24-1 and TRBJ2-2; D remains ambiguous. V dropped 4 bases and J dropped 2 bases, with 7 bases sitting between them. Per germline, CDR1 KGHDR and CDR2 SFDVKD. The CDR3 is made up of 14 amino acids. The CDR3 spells CATSESLNTGELFF. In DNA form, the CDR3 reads TGTGCCACCAGTGAGAGCCTAAACACCGGGGAGCTGTTTTTT.

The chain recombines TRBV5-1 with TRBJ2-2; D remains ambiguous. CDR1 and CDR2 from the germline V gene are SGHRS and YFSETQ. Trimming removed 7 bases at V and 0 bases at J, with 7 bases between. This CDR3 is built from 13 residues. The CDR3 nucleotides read TGCGCCAGCGGGCTCGCGAACACCGGGGAGCTGTTTTTT. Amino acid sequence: CASGLANTGELFF.

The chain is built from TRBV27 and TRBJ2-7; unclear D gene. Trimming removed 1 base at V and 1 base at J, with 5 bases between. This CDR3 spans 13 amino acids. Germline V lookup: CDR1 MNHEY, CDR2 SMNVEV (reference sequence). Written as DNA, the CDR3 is TGTGCCAGCAGTTTATTCAGTTCCTACGAGCAGTACTTC. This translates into CASSLFSSYEQYF.

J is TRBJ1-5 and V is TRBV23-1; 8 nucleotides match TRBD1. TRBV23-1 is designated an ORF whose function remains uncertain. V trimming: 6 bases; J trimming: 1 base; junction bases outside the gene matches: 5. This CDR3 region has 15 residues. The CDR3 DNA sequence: TGCGCCAGCAGCCAGGACAGGGCAAGCAATCAGCCCCAGCATTTT. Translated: CASSQDRASNQPQHF.